The next 7 T cell receptor beta chains were all read from a single sample in a study of cytomegalovirus exposure and HLA in healthy donors. In the PCR, 60 Vbeta and 13 Jbeta primers were used. Assay: immunoSEQ multiplex PCR; the TCRdb copy retains only in-frame clones and omits some. The sample has 120,000 to 150,000 clones; 70% to 80% are singletons. The sample taken for sequencing was PBMCs. All receptors derive from a female donor in good health and CMV-seronegative.

The V gene is TRBV29-1, the J gene TRBJ2-7; 9 nucleotides match TRBD1. The CDR3 is made up of 13 amino acids. In germline, CDR1 is SQVTM, CDR2 ANQGSEA. J lost 2 bases, V lost 6 bases, and 5 bases had no gene match. The CDR3 DNA sequence: TGCAGCGTCCCCGGACAGGGGCCCTACGAGCAGTACTTC. Residues: CSVPGQGPYEQYF.

V and J are TRBV19 and TRBJ1-4; TRBD1 is a possible D gene (6 bases). The CDR3 length is 15 residues. Trimming stripped 4 bases from V and 3 bases from J, with 12 bases between. Germline CDR1 and CDR2: LNHDA and SQIVND (reference sequence). The CDR3 DNA reads as TGTGCCAGTAGTACGGCGGGGGCCGCTAATGAAAAACTGTTTTTT. This sequence encodes CASSTAGAANEKLFF.

The chain links TRBV10-3 to TRBJ2-7, with D possibly matching TRBD2 (5 bases). The ends were cut back, 3 bases at V and 0 bases at J, with 9 bases in the middle. Germline loops: CDR1 ENHRY, CDR2 SYGVKD. The CDR3 loop spans 14 amino acids. The CDR3: CAISDLGSSYEQYF. CDR3 nucleotides: TGTGCCATCAGTGACCTAGGGAGCTCCTACGAGCAGTACTTC.

This chain connects TRBV5-4 to TRBJ1-2; D unresolved. Germline-derived CDR1 and CDR2 are SGHNT and YYREEE (reference sequence). The V and J ends lost 4 bases and 6 bases respectively, with 13 bases between them. The CDR3 contains 13 residues. CDR3 sequence (DNA): TGTGCCAGCAGCACGGACTCGATTGATGGCTACACCTTC. This translates into CASSTDSIDGYTF.

As concerns this clone: The sample contains more than one DNA sequence encoding this CDR3. The V call is TRBV7-9, the J call TRBJ2-5, with TRBD1 matching over 7 bases. The CDR3 consists of 15 residues. Germline values: CDR1 SEHNR, CDR2 FQNEAQ (reference sequence). The junction had 5 bases not matched to a gene; V was cut back by 1 base and J by 3 bases. The CDR3 coding sequence is TGTGCCAGCAGCTTAGTTAGGACAGGAGAAGAGACCCAGTACTTC. Its protein is CASSLVRTGEETQYF.

The chain combines TRBV6-6 with TRBJ2-7; D unclear. This CDR3 has 13 amino acids. The germline V gene encodes CDR1 MNHNY and CDR2 SVGAGI (reference sequence). V lost 2 bases and J 3 bases, leaving 8 bases between the germline ends. CDR3 region: CASSYGPNYEQYF. The CDR3 nucleotides are TGTGCCAGCAGTTACGGCCCAAACTACGAGCAGTACTTC.

Here the CDR3 DNA reads TGTGCCAGCAGCTTAGTGGGGGCTCTAGATCGCACTGAAGCTTTCTTT. Protein: CASSLVGALDRTEAFF. V usage is TRBV13 and J usage is TRBJ1-1, with TRBD1 as a possible D gene (6 bases). V was cut by 1 base and J by 4 bases, with 16 bases left in between. The germline gives CDR1 PRHDT, CDR2 FYEKMQ (reference sequence). The CDR3 runs to 16 residues. Supplemented by reference TRBV13 and TRBJ1-1, the full variable domain reads AAGVIQSPRHLIKEKRETATLKCYPIPRHDTVYWYQQGPGQDPQFLISFYEKMQSDKGSIPDRFSAQQFSDYHSELNMSSLELGDSALYFCASSLVGALDRTEAFFGQGTRLTVV.